The clone carrying this TCR beta chain was recorded only once. Its antigen is not known. Other DNA sequences in the sample encode the same CDR3. This sample was included in a study of T cells in narcolepsy. On the study more broadly: Patients with NT1 or NT2 and healthy control donors were enrolled. Points from the study as a whole: Comparing one patient's CSF and blood CD4+ clonotypes highlighted HCRT- and TRIB2-specific autoreactive clonotypes. Reportedly, autoreactive clonotypes were serially detected in patients' blood but not controls'.

Only in-frame clones appear in the TCRdb table, and some are missing; sequencing was by immunoSEQ multiplex PCR. The data contain approximately 30,000 clones, roughly 86% of them seen just once; the ten biggest clones take up roughly 1.1%. V was shortened by 1 base and J by 0 bases, with 9 bases between the two germline ends. Germline assignment: CDR1 SGDLS and CDR2 YYNGEE. The CDR3 is made up of 15 amino acids. The rearrangement uses TRBV9 and TRBJ2-3; maybe TRBD2 (5 bases). The receptor was derived from a human donor with narcolepsy. The sequenced sample was CD45RA- memory CD4+ T cells from PBMCs. In nucleotides, the CDR3 is TGTGCCAGCAGCGTATCGGGAACTAGCACAGATACGCAGTATTTT. Protein sequence: CASSVSGTSTDTQYF.